The rows below give T cell receptor beta chains drawn from one sample of a study of shared clonotypes between healthy human individuals. The repertoire was sequenced with immunoSEQ multiplex PCR; TCRdb's copy has only in-frame clones and lacks some. Among some 900,000 clones listed, about three quarters were seen once. The specimen was memory CD4+ T cells sorted from blood. The receptor source for this set is a man between 18 and 29 years old in good health. Both conserved end residues are trimmed from each CDR3.

V	length	J	CDR3
TRBV2	13	TRBJ2-1	ASNPLAGAVNEQF
TRBV7-2	13	TRBJ2-1	ASSLKRLPYNEQF
TRBV5-1	14	TRBJ2-5	ASRPFLRRDQETQY
TRBV6-5	13	TRBJ1-1	ASSRGGGGNTEAF
TRBV4-3	13	TRBJ2-3	ASSQGYVDTDTQY
TRBV6-1	13	TRBJ2-3	ASRGLAGLTDTQY
TRBV28	12	TRBJ1-5	ASTPTGMDQPQH
TRBV5-1	11	TRBJ1-2	ASSFDPNYGYT
TRBV29-1	10	TRBJ2-7	SVLGSLGEQY
TRBV10-3	12	TRBJ2-3	ATGLAGAADTQY
TRBV5-1	12	TRBJ2-7	ASSFDRAYYEQY
TRBV27	14	TRBJ2-2	ASSLSRTANTGELF
TRBV6-6	14	TRBJ1-1	ASSSSGQGPYTEAF
TRBV2	13	TRBJ2-2	ASRGTGANTGELF
TRBV9	12	TRBJ1-1	ASSVVERNTEAF
TRBV19	14	TRBJ2-1	ASSIASGRRNNEQF
TRBV7-3	12	TRBJ1-6	ASSKQGAGSPLH
TRBV13	13	TRBJ2-3	ATQVGGASTDTQY
TRBV18	14	TRBJ2-7	ASSPPTGSSIREQY
TRBV27	11	TRBJ1-2	ASSSTGGYGYT
TRBV9	12	TRBJ2-7	ASSAGTGKYEQY
TRBV30	12	TRBJ1-4	AWSHGGSNEKLF
TRBV6-6	12	TRBJ2-2	ASSKPGEAGELF
TRBV11-2	12	TRBJ1-4	ASSLDRADEKLF
TRBV13	11	TRBJ1-3	ASSRYSGNTIY
TRBV11-3	11	TRBJ2-7	ASSRDRMSEQY
TRBV7-2	13	TRBJ2-5	ASSPRDRGRETQY
TRBV6-1	13	TRBJ1-4	ASKQGQATNEKLF
TRBV18	14	TRBJ2-1	ASSPQAGRSYNEQF
TRBV5-1	11	TRBJ2-2	ASSLPGGGELF
TRBV7-2	11	TRBJ1-4	ASRRSGNEKLF
TRBV6-6	11	TRBJ2-7	ASSGQVSYEQY
TRBV6-5	12	TRBJ2-1	ASRARGPYNEQF
TRBV4-1	10	TRBJ2-2	ASSQIGGELF
TRBV4-2	11	TRBJ2-5	ASSQANQETQY
TRBV27	12	TRBJ2-3	ASMGLAATDTQY
TRBV7-2	15	TRBJ2-3	ASSLVLSGRASDTQY
TRBV12-2	14	TRBJ1-6	ASRLAEQGVRSPLH
TRBV9	18	TRBJ1-6	ASSGRQGVNQSSYNSPLH
TRBV25-1	11	TRBJ1-5	ASSEVGNQPQH
TRBV6-5	11	TRBJ1-1	ASRWAGNTEAF
TRBV9	15	TRBJ2-1	ASSVDRLGEARHEQF
TRBV30	13	TRBJ1-4	AWSKRRTTNEKLF
TRBV7-2	10	TRBJ1-1	ASSLNRLEAF
TRBV10-3	11	TRBJ2-1	ATIAGGSNEQF
TRBV12-1	12	TRBJ1-5	ASSFGWWNQPQH
TRBV5-1	13	TRBJ1-2	ASGGGTPANYGYT
TRBV10-3	11	TRBJ1-1	AISGEASTEAF
TRBV18	13	TRBJ2-5	ASSAEKSGSETQY
TRBV6-5	12	TRBJ2-7	ASRGQGKSYEQY
TRBV30	11	TRBJ1-5	AWSKKGDQPQH
TRBV7-6	10	TRBJ1-1	ASSVRQGEAF
TRBV2	14	TRBJ1-4	ASNKGTTSTNEKLF
TRBV9	14	TRBJ1-4	ASSTGAGLGNEKLF